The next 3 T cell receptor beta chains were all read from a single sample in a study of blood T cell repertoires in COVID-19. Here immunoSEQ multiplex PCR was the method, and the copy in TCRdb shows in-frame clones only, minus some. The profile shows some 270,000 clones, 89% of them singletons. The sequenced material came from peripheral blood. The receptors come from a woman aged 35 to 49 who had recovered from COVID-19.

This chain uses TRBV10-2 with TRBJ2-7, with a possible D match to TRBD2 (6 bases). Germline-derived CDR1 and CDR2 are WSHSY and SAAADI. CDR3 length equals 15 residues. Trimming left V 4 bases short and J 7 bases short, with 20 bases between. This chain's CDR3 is CASSVGSGAGREQYV. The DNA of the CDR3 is TGCGCCAGCAGTGTGGGGTCGGGAGCTGGGAGGGAGCAGTACGTC.

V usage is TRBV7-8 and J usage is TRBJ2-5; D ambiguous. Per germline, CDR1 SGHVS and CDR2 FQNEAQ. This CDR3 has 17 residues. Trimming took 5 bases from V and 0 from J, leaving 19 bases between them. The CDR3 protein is CASSPNRRRLHQETQYF. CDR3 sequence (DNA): TGTGCCAGCAGCCCTAACCGCCGGAGACTTCACCAAGAGACCCAGTACTTC.

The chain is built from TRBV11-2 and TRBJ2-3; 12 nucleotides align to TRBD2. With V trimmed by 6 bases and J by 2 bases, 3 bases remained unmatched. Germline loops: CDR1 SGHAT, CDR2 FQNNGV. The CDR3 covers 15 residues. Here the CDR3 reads CASSLAGGNTDTQYF. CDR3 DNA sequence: TGTGCCAGCAGTCTAGCGGGAGGGAACACAGATACGCAGTATTTT.